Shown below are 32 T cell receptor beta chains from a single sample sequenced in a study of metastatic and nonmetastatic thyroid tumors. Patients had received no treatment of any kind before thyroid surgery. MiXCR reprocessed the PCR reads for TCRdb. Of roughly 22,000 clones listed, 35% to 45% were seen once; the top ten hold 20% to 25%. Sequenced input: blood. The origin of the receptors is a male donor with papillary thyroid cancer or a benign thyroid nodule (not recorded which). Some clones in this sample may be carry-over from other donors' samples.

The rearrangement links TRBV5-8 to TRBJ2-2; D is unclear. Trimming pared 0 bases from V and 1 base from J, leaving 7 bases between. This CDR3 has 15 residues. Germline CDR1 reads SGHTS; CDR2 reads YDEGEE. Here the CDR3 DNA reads TGTGCCAGCAGCTTGGGATGGGAGAACACCGGGGAGCTGTTTTTT. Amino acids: CASSLGWENTGELFF.

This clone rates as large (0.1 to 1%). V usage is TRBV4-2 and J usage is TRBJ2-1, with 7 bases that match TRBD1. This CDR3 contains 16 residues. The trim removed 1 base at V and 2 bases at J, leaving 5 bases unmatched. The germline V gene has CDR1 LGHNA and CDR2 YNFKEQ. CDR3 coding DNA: TGTGCCAGCAGCCAAGGGGCCGGACAGGCCTACAATGAGCAGTTCTTC. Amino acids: CASSQGAGQAYNEQFF.

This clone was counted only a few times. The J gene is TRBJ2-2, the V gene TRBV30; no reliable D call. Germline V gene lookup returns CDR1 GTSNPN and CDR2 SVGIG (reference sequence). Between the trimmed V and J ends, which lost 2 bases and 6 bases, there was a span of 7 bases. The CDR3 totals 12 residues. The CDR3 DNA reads TGTGCCTGGAGTCGCGTTCCCGGGGAGCTGTTTTTT. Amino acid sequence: CAWSRVPGELFF.

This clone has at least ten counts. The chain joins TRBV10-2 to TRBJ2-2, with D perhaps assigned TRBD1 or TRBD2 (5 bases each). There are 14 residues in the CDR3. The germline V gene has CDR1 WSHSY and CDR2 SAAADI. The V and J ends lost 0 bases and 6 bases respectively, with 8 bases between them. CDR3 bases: TGCGCCAGCAGTGAGTCCCGGGGACCCGGGGAGCTGTTTTTT. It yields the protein CASSESRGPGELFF.

The CDR3 spells CASSQRRGYEQYF. CDR3 DNA: TGTGCCAGCAGCCAACGCAGGGGCTACGAGCAGTACTTC. The gene calls are TRBV11-2 and TRBJ2-7; a possible D gene is TRBD1 (6 bases). This CDR3 has 13 residues. V was trimmed by 5 bases and J by 3 bases, leaving 11 bases between them. Germline V gene data show CDR1 as SGHAT and CDR2 as FQNNGV.

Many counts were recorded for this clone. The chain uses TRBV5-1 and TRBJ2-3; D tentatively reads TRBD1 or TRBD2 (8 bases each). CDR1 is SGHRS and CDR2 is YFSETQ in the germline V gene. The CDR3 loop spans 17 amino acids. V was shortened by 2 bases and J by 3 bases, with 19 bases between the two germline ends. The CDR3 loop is CASSFRGRSGRTDTQYF. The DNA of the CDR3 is TGCGCCAGCAGCTTCAGGGGGCGAAGCGGGAGAACAGATACGCAGTATTTT. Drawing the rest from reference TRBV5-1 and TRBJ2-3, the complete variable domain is KAGVTQTPRYLIKTRGQQVTLSCSPISGHRSVSWYQQTPGQGLQFLFEYFSETQRNKGNFPGRFSGRQFSNSRSEMNVSTLELGDSALYLCASSFRGRSGRTDTQYFGPGTRLTVL.

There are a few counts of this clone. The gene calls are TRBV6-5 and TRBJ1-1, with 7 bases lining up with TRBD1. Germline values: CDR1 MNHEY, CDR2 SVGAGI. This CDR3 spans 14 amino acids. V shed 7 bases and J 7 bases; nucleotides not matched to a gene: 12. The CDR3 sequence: CASKLGQHESEAFF. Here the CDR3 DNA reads TGTGCCAGCAAGTTGGGACAGCACGAAAGTGAAGCTTTCTTT.

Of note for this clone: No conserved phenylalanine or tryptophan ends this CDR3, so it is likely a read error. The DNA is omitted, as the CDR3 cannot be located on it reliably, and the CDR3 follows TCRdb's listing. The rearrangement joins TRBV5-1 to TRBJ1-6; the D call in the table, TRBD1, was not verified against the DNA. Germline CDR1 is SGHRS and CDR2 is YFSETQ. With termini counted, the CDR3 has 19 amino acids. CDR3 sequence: CASSLGRPGTGGRNSPVHL.

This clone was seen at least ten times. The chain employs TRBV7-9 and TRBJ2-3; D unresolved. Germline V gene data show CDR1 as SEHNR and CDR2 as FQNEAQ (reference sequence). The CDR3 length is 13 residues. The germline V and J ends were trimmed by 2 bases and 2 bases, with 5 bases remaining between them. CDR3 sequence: CASSLKITDTQYF. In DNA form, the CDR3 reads TGTGCCAGCAGCTTAAAAATCACAGATACGCAGTATTTT.

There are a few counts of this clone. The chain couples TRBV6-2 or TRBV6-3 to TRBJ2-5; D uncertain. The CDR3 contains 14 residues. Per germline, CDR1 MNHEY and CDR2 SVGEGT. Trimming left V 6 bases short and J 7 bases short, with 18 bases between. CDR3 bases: TGTGCCAGCAGCCCGACGACCACGAGTGGGACCCAGTACTTC. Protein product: CASSPTTTSGTQYF.

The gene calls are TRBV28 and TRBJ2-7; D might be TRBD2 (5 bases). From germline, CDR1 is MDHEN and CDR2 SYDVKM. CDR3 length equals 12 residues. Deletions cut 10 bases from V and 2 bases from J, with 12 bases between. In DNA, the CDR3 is TGTGCCACCGAGCCGGAGGCCTACGAGCAGTACTTC. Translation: CATEPEAYEQYF.

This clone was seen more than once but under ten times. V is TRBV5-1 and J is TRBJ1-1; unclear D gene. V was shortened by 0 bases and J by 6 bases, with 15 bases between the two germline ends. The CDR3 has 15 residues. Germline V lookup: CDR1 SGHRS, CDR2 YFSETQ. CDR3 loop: CASSLGTTVSPEAFF. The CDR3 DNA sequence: TGCGCCAGCAGCTTGGGAACCACAGTCTCCCCTGAAGCTTTCTTT.

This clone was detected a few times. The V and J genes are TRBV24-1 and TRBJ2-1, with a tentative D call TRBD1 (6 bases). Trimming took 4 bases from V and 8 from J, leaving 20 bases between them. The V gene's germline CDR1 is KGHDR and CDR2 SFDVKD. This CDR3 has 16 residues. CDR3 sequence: CATSEPRDTEVHEQFF. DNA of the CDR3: TGTGCCACCAGTGAACCGAGGGACACCGAAGTGCATGAGCAGTTCTTC.

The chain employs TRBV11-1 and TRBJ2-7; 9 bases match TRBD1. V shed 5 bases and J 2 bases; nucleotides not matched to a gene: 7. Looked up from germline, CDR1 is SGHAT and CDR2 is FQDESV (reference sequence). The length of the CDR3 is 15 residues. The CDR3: CASSPGQGMPYEQYF. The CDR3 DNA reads TGTGCCAGCAGCCCGGGACAGGGAATGCCCTACGAGCAGTACTTC.

This CDR3 is CASRATYSANVLTF. The CDR3 DNA follows: TGTGCCAGCAGGGCGACATATTCGGCCAACGTCCTGACTTTC. The chain carries TRBV6-1 and TRBJ2-6; D is unclear. The V end lost 6 bases, the J end lost 6 bases, and 12 bases lay between the germline ends. The CDR3 length is 14 residues. Germline CDR1 and CDR2: MNHNS and SASEGT.

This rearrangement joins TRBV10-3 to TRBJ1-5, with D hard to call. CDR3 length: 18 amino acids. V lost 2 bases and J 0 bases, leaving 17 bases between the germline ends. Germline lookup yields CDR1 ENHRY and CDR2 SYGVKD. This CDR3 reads CAISEGKGSIHSNQPQHF. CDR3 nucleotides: TGTGCCATCAGTGAGGGGAAGGGAAGCATCCATAGCAATCAGCCCCAGCATTTT.

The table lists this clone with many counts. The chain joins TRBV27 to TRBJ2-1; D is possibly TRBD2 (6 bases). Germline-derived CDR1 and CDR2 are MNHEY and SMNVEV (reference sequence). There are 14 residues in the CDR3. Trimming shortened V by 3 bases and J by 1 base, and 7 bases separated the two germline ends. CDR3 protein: CASSFAGSYNEQFF. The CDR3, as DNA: TGTGCCAGCAGTTTTGCGGGATCCTACAATGAGCAGTTCTTC.

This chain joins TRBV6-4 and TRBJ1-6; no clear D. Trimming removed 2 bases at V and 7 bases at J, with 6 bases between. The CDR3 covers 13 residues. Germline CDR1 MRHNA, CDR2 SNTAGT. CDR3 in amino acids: CASSDHENSPLHF. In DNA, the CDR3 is TGTGCCAGCAGTGACCACGAGAATTCACCCCTCCACTTT.

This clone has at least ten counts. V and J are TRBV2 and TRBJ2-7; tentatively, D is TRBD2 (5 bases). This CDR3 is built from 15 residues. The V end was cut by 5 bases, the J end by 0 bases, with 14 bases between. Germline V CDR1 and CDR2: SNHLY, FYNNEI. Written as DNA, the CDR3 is TGTGCCAGCAGTTTGTCCGGGAAAACCTCCTACGAGCAGTACTTC. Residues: CASSLSGKTSYEQYF.

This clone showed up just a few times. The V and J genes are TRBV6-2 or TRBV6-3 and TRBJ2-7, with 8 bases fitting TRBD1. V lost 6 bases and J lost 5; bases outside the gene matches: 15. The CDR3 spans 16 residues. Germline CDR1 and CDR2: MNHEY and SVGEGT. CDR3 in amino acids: CASSPAGGAAIDEQYF. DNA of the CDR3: TGTGCCAGCAGCCCTGCAGGGGGCGCCGCTATAGACGAGCAGTACTTC.

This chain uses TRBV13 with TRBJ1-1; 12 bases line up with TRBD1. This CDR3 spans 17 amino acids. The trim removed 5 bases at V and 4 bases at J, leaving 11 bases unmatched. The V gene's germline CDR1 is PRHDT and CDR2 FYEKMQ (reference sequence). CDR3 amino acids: CASSTTPGQGAITEAFF. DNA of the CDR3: TGTGCCAGCAGCACAACACCGGGACAGGGGGCTATCACTGAAGCTTTCTTT.

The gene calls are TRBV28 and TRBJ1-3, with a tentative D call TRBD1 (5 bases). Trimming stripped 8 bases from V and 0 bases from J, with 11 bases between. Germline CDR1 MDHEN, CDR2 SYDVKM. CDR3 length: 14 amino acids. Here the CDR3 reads CASGQGDSGNTIYF. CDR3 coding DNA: TGTGCCAGCGGCCAGGGCGACTCTGGAAACACCATATATTTT.

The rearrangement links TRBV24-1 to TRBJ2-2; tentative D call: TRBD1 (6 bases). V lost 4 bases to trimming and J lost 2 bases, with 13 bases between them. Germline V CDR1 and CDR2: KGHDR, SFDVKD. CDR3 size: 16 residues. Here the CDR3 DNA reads TGTGCCACCAGTGACGTACAGGGTGTAAACACCGGGGAGCTGTTTTTT. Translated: CATSDVQGVNTGELFF.

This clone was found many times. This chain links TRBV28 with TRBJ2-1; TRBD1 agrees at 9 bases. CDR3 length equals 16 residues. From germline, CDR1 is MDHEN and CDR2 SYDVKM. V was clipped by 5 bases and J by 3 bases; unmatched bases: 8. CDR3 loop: CASSTPTGGVYNEQFF. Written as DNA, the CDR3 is TGTGCCAGCAGTACCCCGACAGGGGGGGTCTACAATGAGCAGTTCTTC.

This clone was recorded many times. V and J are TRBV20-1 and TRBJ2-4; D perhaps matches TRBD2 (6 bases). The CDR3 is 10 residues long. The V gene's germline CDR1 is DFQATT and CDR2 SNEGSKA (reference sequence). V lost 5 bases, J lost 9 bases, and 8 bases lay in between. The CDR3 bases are TGCAGTGCTTGGGAGGCCATTCAGTACTTC. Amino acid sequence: CSAWEAIQYF.

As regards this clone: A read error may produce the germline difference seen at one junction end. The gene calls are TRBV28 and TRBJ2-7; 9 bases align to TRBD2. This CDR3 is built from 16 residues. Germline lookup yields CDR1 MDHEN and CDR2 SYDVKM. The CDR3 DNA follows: TGTGTCAGCCAGACGGGGGGTAGCGGGAGCCCCCACGAGCAGTACTTC. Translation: CVSQTGGSGSPHEQYF.

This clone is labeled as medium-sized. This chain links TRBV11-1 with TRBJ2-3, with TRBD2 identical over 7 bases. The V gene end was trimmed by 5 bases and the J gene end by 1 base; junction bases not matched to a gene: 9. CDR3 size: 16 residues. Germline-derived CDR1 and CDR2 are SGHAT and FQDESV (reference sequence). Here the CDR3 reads CASSPGGRERTDTQYF. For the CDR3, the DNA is TGTGCCAGCAGCCCAGGCGGGCGGGAGCGCACAGATACGCAGTATTTT.

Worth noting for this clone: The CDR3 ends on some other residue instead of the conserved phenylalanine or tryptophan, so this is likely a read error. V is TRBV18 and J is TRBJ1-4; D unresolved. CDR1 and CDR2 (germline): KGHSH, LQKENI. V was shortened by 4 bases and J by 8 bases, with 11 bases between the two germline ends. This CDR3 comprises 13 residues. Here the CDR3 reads CASSQPGGEKLFY. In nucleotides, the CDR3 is TGTGCCAGCTCACAACCCGGCGGCGAAAAACTGTTTTAT.

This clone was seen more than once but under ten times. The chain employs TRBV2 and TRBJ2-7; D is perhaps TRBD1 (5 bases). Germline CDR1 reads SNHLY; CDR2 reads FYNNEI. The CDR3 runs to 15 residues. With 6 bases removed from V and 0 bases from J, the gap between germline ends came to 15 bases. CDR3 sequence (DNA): TGTGCCAGCAGGGAGATGTCAGGGCTCTCCTACGAGCAGTACTTC. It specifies CASREMSGLSYEQYF.

CDR3 amino acids: CASSQDLGSGNTIYF. The CDR3 coding sequence is TGCGCCAGCAGCCAAGATTTAGGGTCTGGAAACACCATATATTTT. This rearrangement joins TRBV4-3 to TRBJ1-3, with unresolved D. Germline V CDR1 and CDR2: LGHNA, YSLEER. CDR3 length equals 15 residues. V was trimmed by 0 bases and J by 1 base, leaving 7 bases between them.

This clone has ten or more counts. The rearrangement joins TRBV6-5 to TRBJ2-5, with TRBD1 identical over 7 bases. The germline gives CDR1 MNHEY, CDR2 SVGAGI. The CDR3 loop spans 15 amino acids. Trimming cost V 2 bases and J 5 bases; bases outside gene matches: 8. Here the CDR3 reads CASSYTTGVRETQYF. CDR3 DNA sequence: TGTGCCAGCAGTTACACTACAGGGGTGCGGGAGACCCAGTACTTC.

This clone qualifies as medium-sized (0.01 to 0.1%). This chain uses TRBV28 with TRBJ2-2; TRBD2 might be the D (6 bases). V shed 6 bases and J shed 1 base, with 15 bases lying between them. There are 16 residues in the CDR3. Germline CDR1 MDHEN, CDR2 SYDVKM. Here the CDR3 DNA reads TGTGCCAGCAGAGGAGGAGGGACTGGGAACACCGGGGAGCTGTTTTTT. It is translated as CASRGGGTGNTGELFF.